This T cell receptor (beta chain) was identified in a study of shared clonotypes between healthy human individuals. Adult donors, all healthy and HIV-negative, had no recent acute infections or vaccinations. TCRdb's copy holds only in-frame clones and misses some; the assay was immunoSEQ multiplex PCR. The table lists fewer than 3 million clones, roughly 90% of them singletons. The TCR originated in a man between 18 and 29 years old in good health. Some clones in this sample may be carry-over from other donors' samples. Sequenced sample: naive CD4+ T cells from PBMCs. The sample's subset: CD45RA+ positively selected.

The CDR3 sequence: CASSSRTGGGYTF. The DNA for the CDR3 is TGCGCCAGCAGCTCAAGGACAGGGGGTGGCTACACCTTC. This chain connects TRBV5-1 to TRBJ1-2, with 10 bases identical to TRBD1. V was clipped by 3 bases and J by 7 bases; unmatched bases: 3. The length of the CDR3 is 13 residues. In germline, CDR1 is SGHRS, CDR2 YFSETQ.